Below, one T cell receptor beta chain is given with its context. V dropped 6 bases and J dropped 6 bases, with 12 bases sitting between them. The CDR3 is made up of 12 amino acids. In germline, CDR1 is MNHNY, CDR2 SVGAGI (reference sequence). Original processing notes: Estimation of nucleated cell counts relied on the amplification of reference gene primers. Assay: immunoSEQ multiplex PCR; the TCRdb copy retains only in-frame clones and omits some. V and J calls and clone size are as listed in that table; D and trimming were resolved from the DNA. The sample gives over 80,000 clones, 75% to 85% of which show up once; around a tenth is in the top ten. These data come from a study of blood T cell repertoires in COVID-19. About the study: Samples taken during acute and convalescent COVID-19 were collected in the United States, Italy and Spain. In each case, the material was cDNA or gDNA derived from T cells, B-cell-depleted T cells, or PBMCs.

V usage is TRBV6-6 and J usage is TRBJ2-7; D remains unclear. The TCR comes from a woman in her 70s with acute or convalescent COVID-19. What was sequenced was peripheral blood. The CDR3 DNA is TGTGCCAGCAGAACCGTCGGTTCCGAGCAGTACTTC. It yields the protein CASRTVGSEQYF.